The next 29 T cell receptor beta chains were all read from a single sample in a study of T cell responses to AZD1222 COVID-19 vaccine. Sequencing was performed with immunoSEQ multiplex PCR; in TCRdb, only in-frame clones are kept and a portion is missing. The table lists about 140,000 clones, roughly 90% of them singletons. The sequenced sample was peripheral blood, obtained on day 0 of AZD1222 vaccination. The receptors were sampled from an adult in good health.

V and J are TRBV6-7 and TRBJ1-2; D is unclear. TRBV6-7 belongs to the ORF category, with a function that is uncertain. The CDR3 is 17 amino acids. Between the trimmed V and J ends, which lost 0 bases and 3 bases, there was a span of 17 bases. CDR3 coding DNA: TGTGCCAGCAGTTACTCGGACGTTCACTGGATTTACTATGGCTACACCTTC. Its protein is CASSYSDVHWIYYGYTF.

The rearrangement links TRBV13 to TRBJ2-7, with D possibly matching TRBD2 (6 bases). Germline V gene data show CDR1 as PRHDT and CDR2 as FYEKMQ (reference sequence). Trimming pared 4 bases from V and 0 bases from J, leaving 16 bases between. This CDR3 is built from 16 residues. CDR3 DNA sequence: TGTGCCAGCAGCTATCATCAGACTAGGGACTCCTACGAGCAGTACTTC. Its protein product is CASSYHQTRDSYEQYF.

The genes are TRBV3-1 (or the pseudogene TRBV3-2) and TRBJ1-1, with D possibly TRBD1 on 5 matching bases. This CDR3 contains 14 residues. V lost 1 base and J lost 0, with 6 bases in between. Germline-derived CDR1 and CDR2 are LGHDT and YNNKEL (reference sequence). The CDR3 protein is CASSQAGLNTEAFF. The CDR3 coding sequence is TGTGCCAGCAGCCAAGCGGGGCTGAACACTGAAGCTTTCTTT.

This chain uses TRBV7-9 with TRBJ2-3; TRBD1 matches 7 bases. Germline CDR1 and CDR2: SEHNR and FQNEAQ (reference sequence). V was clipped by 2 bases and J by 4 bases; unmatched bases: 3. The CDR3 sequence is 14 residues long. The CDR3 nucleotides read TGTGCCAGCAGCTTAAGGGGGCAGGCAGATACGCAGTATTTT. Protein sequence: CASSLRGQADTQYF. Drawing the rest from reference TRBV7-9 and TRBJ2-3, the complete variable domain is DTGVSQNPRHKITKRGQNVTFRCDPISEHNRLYWYRQTLGQGPEFLTYFQNEAQLEKSRLLSDRFSAERPKGSFSTLEIQRTEQGDSAMYLCASSLRGQADTQYFGPGTRLTVL.

The rearrangement joins TRBV14 to TRBJ1-2; the D is unclear. Germline loops: CDR1 SGHDN, CDR2 FVKESK. V lost 4 bases and J 2 bases, leaving 14 bases between the germline ends. The length of the CDR3 is 15 residues. In DNA, the CDR3 is TGTGCCAGCAGCCTCTATTTGGACTGGAACTATGGCTACACCTTC. It yields the protein CASSLYLDWNYGYTF.

This rearrangement joins TRBV5-4 to TRBJ2-7; 7 bases fit TRBD2. CDR1 is SGHNT and CDR2 is YYREEE in the germline V gene (reference sequence). The ends lost 0 bases at V and 2 bases at J; junction bases unmatched: 5. This CDR3 comprises 15 residues. CDR3 sequence (DNA): TGTGCCAGCAGCTTGGGGGCGGGAGCCCCCTACGAGCAGTACTTC. Translation gives CASSLGAGAPYEQYF. Full variable domain (remainder filled in from reference TRBV5-4 and TRBJ2-7): ETGVTQSPTHLIKTRGQQVTLRCSSQSGHNTVSWYQQALGQGPQFIFQYYREEENGRGNFPPRFSGLQFPNYSSELNVNALELDDSALYLCASSLGAGAPYEQYFGPGTRLTVT.

The V gene is TRBV30, the J gene TRBJ2-7; no reliable D call. V was shortened by 0 bases and J by 5 bases, with 11 bases between the two germline ends. The V gene's germline CDR1 is GTSNPN and CDR2 SVGIG (reference sequence). The CDR3 is 13 amino acids. The chain's CDR3 is CAWSVTWAHEQYF. The CDR3 region has the DNA TGTGCCTGGAGTGTAACGTGGGCCCACGAGCAGTACTTC.

The rearrangement uses TRBV2 and TRBJ2-7; 11 bases map to TRBD1. V was pared by 4 bases and J by 0 bases, with 5 bases of the junction left unmatched. This CDR3 has 16 residues. Germline assignment: CDR1 SNHLY and CDR2 FYNNEI. CDR3 residues: CASSVSGQGASYEQYF. CDR3 in DNA: TGTGCCAGCAGTGTGTCCGGACAGGGGGCCTCCTACGAGCAGTACTTC. The full variable domain, its missing parts supplied by reference TRBV2 and TRBJ2-7, is EPEVTQTPSHQVTQMGQEVILRCVPISNHLYFYWYRQILGQKVEFLVSFYNNEISEKSEIFDDQFSVERPDGSNFTLKIRSTKLEDSAMYFCASSVSGQGASYEQYFGPGTRLTVT.

The V call is TRBV6-2 or TRBV6-3, the J call TRBJ1-1; maybe TRBD1 (6 bases). Looked up from germline, CDR1 is MNHEY and CDR2 is SVGEGT. V lost 7 bases to trimming and J lost 1 base, with 22 bases between them. CDR3 length equals 17 residues. Here the CDR3 DNA reads TGTGCCAGCACCCCTGGAGGGGGGGCGTGGGGGAACACTGAAGCTTTCTTT. It is translated as CASTPGGGAWGNTEAFF.

This chain joins TRBV11-2 and TRBJ1-3; 7 nucleotides match TRBD1. Germline V gene lookup returns CDR1 SGHAT and CDR2 FQNNGV. V shed 5 bases and J 0 bases; nucleotides not matched to a gene: 7. This CDR3 spans 16 amino acids. The CDR3 DNA sequence: TGTGCCAGCAGCCCACAGGGGCGGTCCTCTGGAAACACCATATATTTT. It codes for CASSPQGRSSGNTIYF. The full variable domain, rest sourced from reference TRBV11-2 and TRBJ1-3, is EAGVAQSPRYKIIEKRQSVAFWCNPISGHATLYWYQQILGQGPKLLIQFQNNGVVDDSQLPKDRFSAERLKGVDSTLKIQPAKLEDSAVYLCASSPQGRSSGNTIYFGEGSWLTVV.

The rearrangement joins TRBV19 to TRBJ2-3; weak D call: TRBD1 (6 bases). V was cut by 6 bases and J by 0 bases, with 7 bases left in between. Germline values: CDR1 LNHDA, CDR2 SQIVND (reference sequence). The CDR3 is 13 residues long. The CDR3 here is CASRTGSTDTQYF. In nucleotides, the CDR3 is TGTGCCAGTAGGACAGGTAGCACAGATACGCAGTATTTT. Complete variable domain (other parts from reference TRBV19 and TRBJ2-3): DGGITQSPKYLFRKEGQNVTLSCEQNLNHDAMYWYRQDPGQGLRLIYYSQIVNDFQKGDIAEGYSVSREKKESFPLTVTSAQKNPTAFYLCASRTGSTDTQYFGPGTRLTVL.

This clone was seen only once. The V call is TRBV28, the J call TRBJ1-2; 7 bases are shared with TRBD1. The CDR3 runs to 13 residues. The V gene end was trimmed by 5 bases and the J gene end by 3 bases; junction bases not matched to a gene: 3. Germline V CDR1 and CDR2: MDHEN, SYDVKM. CDR3 DNA sequence: TGTGCCAGCAGTATTGACAGGGACTATGGCTACACCTTC. It encodes CASSIDRDYGYTF.

The chain carries TRBV3-1 (or the pseudogene TRBV3-2) and TRBJ2-1, with D hard to call. Trimming shortened V by 1 base and J by 0 bases, and 13 bases separated the two germline ends. In germline, CDR1 is LGHDT, CDR2 YNNKEL (reference sequence). The CDR3 consists of 17 residues. The CDR3 is CASSQGNTRSSYNEQFF. DNA for the CDR3: TGTGCCAGCAGCCAAGGAAATACCAGGAGCTCCTACAATGAGCAGTTCTTC.

The chain links TRBV6-5 to TRBJ2-1; D is possibly TRBD1 or TRBD2 (5 bases each). The CDR3 sequence is 14 residues long. V was clipped by 8 bases and J by 2 bases, with 13 bases between them. CDR1 is MNHEY and CDR2 is SVGAGI in the germline V gene. CDR3 in amino acids: CASLAPDTYNEQFF. CDR3 DNA: TGTGCCAGCCTAGCACCGGACACCTACAATGAGCAGTTCTTC.

In nucleotides, the CDR3 is TGTGCCAGCAGCACCACCTGGACAGGAGTTCAGCCCCAGCATTTT. This translates into CASSTTWTGVQPQHF. The genes are TRBV7-2 and TRBJ1-5; TRBD1 matches 7 bases. The CDR3 sequence is 15 residues long. Per germline, CDR1 SGHTA and CDR2 FQGNSA. The trim removed 5 bases at V and 6 bases at J, leaving 10 bases unmatched. Complete variable domain (other parts from reference TRBV7-2 and TRBJ1-5): GAGVSQSPSNKVTEKGKDVELRCDPISGHTALYWYRQSLGQGLEFLIYFQGNSAPDKSGLPSDRFSAERTGGSVSTLTIQRTQQEDSAVYLCASSTTWTGVQPQHFGDGTRLSIL.

The chain combines TRBV3-1 (or the pseudogene TRBV3-2) with TRBJ2-7; D is unclear. Germline-derived CDR1 and CDR2 are LGHDT and YNNKEL (reference sequence). V lost 0 bases, J lost 2 bases, and 5 bases lay in between. CDR3 length: 13 amino acids. CDR3 region: CASSQDLPYEQYF. The CDR3 DNA is TGTGCCAGCAGCCAAGATTTACCCTACGAGCAGTACTTC.

The chain is built from TRBV7-6 and TRBJ2-7, with 8 bases lining up with TRBD2. This CDR3 is 15 amino acids long. The junction had 6 bases not matched to a gene; V was cut back by 5 bases and J by 0 bases. Germline CDR1 and CDR2: SGHVS and FNYEAQ. CDR3 amino acids: CASSRGGDISYEQYF. The CDR3 DNA reads TGTGCCAGCAGCCGGGGGGGGGACATCTCCTACGAGCAGTACTTC.

This clone was picked up one time. The chain combines TRBV3-1 (or the pseudogene TRBV3-2) with TRBJ2-3, with 15 bases aligning to TRBD2. This CDR3 spans 19 amino acids. V was clipped by 3 bases and J by 2 bases; unmatched bases: 9. The germline V gene encodes CDR1 LGHDT and CDR2 YNNKEL (reference sequence). The CDR3 spells CASSHPGLAGGLSTDTQYF. The CDR3 nucleotides are TGTGCCAGCAGCCATCCGGGACTAGCGGGGGGACTATCCACAGATACGCAGTATTTT.

J is TRBJ2-3 and V is TRBV14; D not resolved. V dropped 2 bases and J dropped 0 bases, with 9 bases sitting between them. This CDR3 contains 15 residues. Germline V gene sequence: CDR1 SGHDN, CDR2 FVKESK. CDR3 DNA sequence: TGTGCCAGCAGCCAATATAAGGGAAGCACAGATACGCAGTATTTT. Translation gives CASSQYKGSTDTQYF.

V and J are TRBV3-1 (or the pseudogene TRBV3-2) and TRBJ2-7, with D possibly matching TRBD1 (5 bases). There are 17 residues in the CDR3. CDR1 is LGHDT and CDR2 is YNNKEL in the germline V gene (reference sequence). V lost 3 bases, J lost 3 bases, and 21 bases lay in between. Written as DNA, the CDR3 is TGTGCCAGCAGCCAGAGAAACCAGGGAAGAGTAAACTACGAGCAGTACTTC. This encodes CASSQRNQGRVNYEQYF.

In its sample, this clone was seen once. Other DNA sequences in this specimen translate into the identical CDR3. This sequence joins TRBV5-1 and TRBJ1-1; D remains ambiguous. This CDR3 contains 13 residues. CDR1 SGHRS and CDR2 YFSETQ come from the germline V gene. V was cut by 0 bases and J by 1 base, with 4 bases left in between. The CDR3 nucleotides are TGCGCCAGCAGCTTGGGCGGGAACACTGAAGCTTTCTTT. As protein: CASSLGGNTEAFF.

The rearrangement joins TRBV11-3 to TRBJ1-3; the D is unclear. The germline CDR1 and CDR2 sequences are SGHNT and YENEEA. The CDR3 runs 12 residues. V dropped 5 bases and J dropped 4 bases, with 6 bases sitting between them. CDR3 sequence (DNA): TGTGCCAGCAGCGGCGCGGGAAACACCATATATTTT. Amino acid sequence: CASSGAGNTIYF.

The rearrangement uses TRBV4-1 and TRBJ2-1, with TRBD1 matching 7 bases. CDR1 and CDR2 from the germline V gene are MGHRA and YSYEKL. This CDR3 is 16 amino acids long. With V trimmed by 0 bases and J by 3 bases, 5 bases remained unmatched. Written as DNA, the CDR3 is TGCGCCAGCAGCCAAGATCAGGGGGAAAGCTACAATGAGCAGTTCTTC. Translation: CASSQDQGESYNEQFF.

This clone has more than one count but fewer than ten. V and J are TRBV18 and TRBJ2-7; 7 nucleotides match TRBD1. CDR1 KGHSH and CDR2 LQKENI come from the germline V gene. The CDR3 has 14 amino acids. The V gene end was trimmed by 2 bases and the J gene end by 5 bases; junction bases not matched to a gene: 6. Here the CDR3 DNA reads TGTGCCAGCTCACCAGGGGACAGTAGGCACGAGCAGTACTTC. Amino acid sequence: CASSPGDSRHEQYF. The full variable domain, in which reference TRBV18 and TRBJ2-7 provide the parts outside the CDR3, is NAGVMQNPRHLVRRRGQEARLRCSPMKGHSHVYWYRQLPEEGLKFMVYLQKENIIDESGMPKERFSAEFPKEGPSILRIQQVVRGDSAAYFCASSPGDSRHEQYFGPGTRLTVT.

This clone was observed once. The V call is TRBV19, the J call TRBJ2-7; tentatively, D is TRBD1 (6 bases). The germline V gene encodes CDR1 LNHDA and CDR2 SQIVND (reference sequence). Trimming took 1 base from V and 1 from J, leaving 11 bases between them. The length of the CDR3 is 15 residues. The CDR3 loop reads CASSIVKGESYEQYF. Written as DNA, the CDR3 is TGTGCCAGTAGTATAGTAAAGGGGGAGTCCTACGAGCAGTACTTC.

V gene TRBV11-2 combines with J gene TRBJ1-2, with 11 positions matching TRBD1. Germline trimming cut 7 bases from V and 7 bases from J; bases unmatched to any gene: 11. The CDR3 has 15 amino acids. Germline V lookup: CDR1 SGHAT, CDR2 FQNNGV. CDR3 bases: TGTGCCAGCAACCTTGGACAGGGGGCTTCAGGTGGCTACACCTTC. Translating gives CASNLGQGASGGYTF.

In its sample, this clone was seen once. The rearrangement links TRBV5-1 to TRBJ1-2; the match to TRBD1 covers 8 bases. With 6 bases clipped from V and 2 bases from J, the junction kept 12 bases outside the gene matches. In germline, CDR1 is SGHRS, CDR2 YFSETQ. This CDR3 is 16 amino acids long. The CDR3 region has the DNA TGCGCCAGCACCTCGACCGGACAGGGAAAGAACTATGGCTACACCTTC. Amino acid sequence: CASTSTGQGKNYGYTF.

This chain joins TRBV30 and TRBJ2-3, with 7 bases fitting TRBD1. Germline lookup yields CDR1 GTSNPN and CDR2 SVGIG (reference sequence). V shed 0 bases, J shed 0 bases, and the junction held 3 bases outside the gene matches. The CDR3 runs to 15 residues. The CDR3 loop is CAWSVGTASTDTQYF. Written as DNA, the CDR3 is TGTGCCTGGAGTGTCGGGACAGCTAGCACAGATACGCAGTATTTT.

The rearrangement joins TRBV14 to TRBJ1-4, with D uncertain. Trimming stripped 1 base from V and 3 bases from J, with 12 bases between. Germline V gene lookup returns CDR1 SGHDN and CDR2 FVKESK. This CDR3 is built from 16 residues. CDR3 sequence reads: CASSQGWQRANEKLFF. Written as DNA, the CDR3 is TGTGCCAGCAGCCAAGGATGGCAGCGTGCTAATGAAAAACTGTTTTTT. The variable domain in full, with the rest retrieved from reference TRBV14 and TRBJ1-4, is EAGVTQFPSHSVIEKGQTVTLRCDPISGHDNLYWYRRVMGKEIKFLLHFVKESKQDESGMPNNRFLAERTGGTYSTLKVQPAELEDSGVYFCASSQGWQRANEKLFFGSGTQLSVL.